Listed below are T cell receptor beta chains from one sample, sequenced in a study of metastatic and nonmetastatic thyroid tumors. TCRdb re-processed the PCR reads through MiXCR. This table holds around 20,000 clones, 20% to 25% found once. The sequenced sample consisted of tumor tissue. These receptors were obtained from a female donor with papillary thyroid cancer or a benign thyroid nodule (not recorded which). Some clones in this sample may be carry-over from other donors' samples. Each CDR3 is given with its conserved first and last residue. Fields, in order: CDR3 protein, CDR3 DNA, V gene, D gene, clone size, J gene. A D gene is named only where the DNA matches it firmly. Rows may omit the clone size; those that give it use once, few, many or a size class.

CSATRTGLSGANVLTF TGCAGTGCCACGAGGACAGGACTCTCTGGGGCCAACGTCCTGACTTTC TRBV20-1 TRBD1 - TRBJ2-6
CASSWGQGYGYTF TGTGCCAGCAGTTGGGGACAGGGGTATGGCTACACCTTC TRBV6-1 TRBD1 few TRBJ1-2
CASSYWGTGKYEQYF TGTGCCAGCAGTTACTGGGGGACAGGGAAGTACGAGCAGTACTTC TRBV6-5 TRBD1 medium-sized TRBJ2-7
CASSLAQGEQFF TGTGCCAGCAGCTTAGCGCAGGGTGAGCAGTTCTTC TRBV7-2 - - TRBJ2-1
CASAKLSVGGELFF TGTGCCAGCGCTAAACTAAGTGTCGGCGGGGAGCTGTTTTTT TRBV27 - many TRBJ2-2
CASSQEGQGILSGANVLTF TGCGCCAGCAGCCAAGAAGGCCAGGGAATACTCTCTGGGGCCAACGTCCTGACTTTC TRBV4-1 - - TRBJ2-6
CASSPAGTGGSEQYF TGTGCCAGCAGTCCCGCCGGGACAGGGGGCTCCGAGCAGTACTTC TRBV28 TRBD1 few TRBJ2-7
CASSEEIQGAYEQYF TGTGCCAGCAGTGAAGAAATACAGGGGGCATACGAGCAGTACTTC TRBV6-1 TRBD1 large TRBJ2-7
CASSYSRLATDTQYF TGTGCCAGCAGTTACTCGCGACTAGCCACAGATACGCAGTATTTT TRBV6-5 TRBD2 medium-sized TRBJ2-3
CASSLGASSTDTQYF TGTGCCAGCAGTTTAGGGGCCTCTAGCACAGATACGCAGTATTTT TRBV12-3/TRBV12-4 - many TRBJ2-3
CASSVTTSGSYTGELFF TGTGCCAGCAGTGTAACGACTAGCGGGAGCTACACCGGGGAGCTGTTTTTT TRBV6-1 TRBD2 many TRBJ2-2
CASRVSGGQVYEQYF TGTGCCAGCAGAGTATCGGGAGGGCAGGTGTACGAGCAGTACTTC TRBV6-1 TRBD2 many TRBJ2-7
CASSLGGEDTQYF TGCGCCAGCAGCTTGGGGGGAGAAGATACGCAGTATTTT TRBV5-1 - many TRBJ2-3
CSAPTYRAGATDTQYF TGCAGTGCCCCGACGTACAGGGCAGGGGCCACAGATACGCAGTATTTT TRBV20-1 - many TRBJ2-3
CASSTGTDFYGYTF TGTGCCAGCAGTACCGGGACCGACTTCTATGGCTACACCTTC TRBV7-9 - many TRBJ1-2
CAWSGTGIWEQYF TGTGCCTGGTCCGGGACAGGGATATGGGAGCAGTACTTC TRBV30 TRBD1 - TRBJ2-7
CASSPLGQGLYGYTF TGTGCCAGCAGTCCCCTGGGACAGGGTCTTTATGGCTACACCTTC TRBV28 TRBD1 many TRBJ1-2
CSAPTSGRTADTQYF TGCAGTGCCCCGACTAGCGGGAGAACGGCAGATACGCAGTATTTT TRBV20-1 TRBD2 many TRBJ2-3
CASSLGQEAFF TGTGCCAGCAGTTTAGGTCAAGAAGCTTTCTTT TRBV28 - medium-sized TRBJ1-1
CSARDGSATTYEQYF TGCAGTGCTAGAGATGGCAGCGCCACCACCTACGAGCAGTACTTC TRBV20-1 - - TRBJ2-7
CARRERGYTF TGTGCCAGGCGGGAGAGGGGCTACACCTTC TRBV2 - - TRBJ1-2
CARQRNQPQHF TGCGCCAGACAACGGAATCAGCCCCAGCATTTT TRBV10-1 - - TRBJ1-5
CSATTGTGGSDEQFF TGCAGTGCGACAACCGGGACAGGGGGTAGTGATGAGCAGTTCTTC TRBV20-1 TRBD1 many TRBJ2-1
CASSGGGGPVYEQYF TGTGCCAGCAGCGGAGGCGGGGGTCCGGTCTACGAGCAGTACTTC TRBV9 TRBD2 many TRBJ2-7
CASSLDGTDTQYF TGCGCCAGCAGCTTAGATGGCACAGATACGCAGTATTTT TRBV5-1 - - TRBJ2-3
CASSVTGGRTEAFF TGTGCCAGCAGTGTTACAGGGGGCCGGACTGAAGCTTTCTTT TRBV12-3/TRBV12-4 TRBD1 - TRBJ1-1
CASRSRYRETQYF TGTGCCAGCAGATCCAGGTACAGGGAGACCCAGTACTTC TRBV27 - many TRBJ2-5
CASRVESGNTIYF TGTGCCAGCAGAGTTGAGAGTGGAAACACCATATATTTT TRBV6-1 - few TRBJ1-3
CASRTGFLNTEAFF TGTGCCAGCAGAACCGGGTTCCTGAACACTGAAGCTTTCTTT TRBV6-1 - medium-sized TRBJ1-1
CASSLRSTYEQYF TGTGCCAGCAGCCTTAGGAGCACCTACGAGCAGTACTTC TRBV11-2 - many TRBJ2-7
CASSLSRGRGSYEQYF TGTGCCAGCAGCTTGTCCAGGGGCAGGGGTAGCTACGAGCAGTACTTC TRBV5-4 - many TRBJ2-7
CASSLGRYEQYF TGTGCCAGCAGCTTGGGACGCTACGAGCAGTACTTC TRBV5-6 - few TRBJ2-7
CASRTEHETQYF TGTGCCAGCCGGACTGAGCACGAGACCCAGTACTTC TRBV18 - many TRBJ2-5
CASSFYSNQPQHF TGTGCCAGCAGTTTTTATAGCAATCAGCCCCAGCATTTT TRBV6-1 - - TRBJ1-5